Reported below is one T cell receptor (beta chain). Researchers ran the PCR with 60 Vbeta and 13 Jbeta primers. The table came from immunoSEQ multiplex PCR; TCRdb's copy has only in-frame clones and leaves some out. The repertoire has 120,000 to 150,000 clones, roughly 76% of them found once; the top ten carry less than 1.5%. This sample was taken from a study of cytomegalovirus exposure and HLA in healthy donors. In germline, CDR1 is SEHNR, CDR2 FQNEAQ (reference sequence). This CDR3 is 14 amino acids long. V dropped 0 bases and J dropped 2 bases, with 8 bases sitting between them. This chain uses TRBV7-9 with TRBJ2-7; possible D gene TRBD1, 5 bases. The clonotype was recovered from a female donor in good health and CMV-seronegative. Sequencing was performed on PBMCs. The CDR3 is CASSLAVGPYEQYF. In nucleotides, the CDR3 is TGTGCCAGCAGCTTAGCAGTGGGGCCCTACGAGCAGTACTTC.